Shown below are 26 T cell receptor beta chains from a single sample sequenced in a study of beta chain features in type 1 diabetes. TCRB transcripts that were expressed got sequenced, as all of the isolated RNA had been reverse transcribed. The method was immunoSEQ multiplex PCR; TCRdb's version includes in-frame clones alone and lacks a portion of them. Of 450,000 to 550,000 clones listed, about 30% are singletons. Sequenced: naive CD4+ T cells from blood. These receptors were collected from a man aged 18-30 years in good health.

This clone was seen only a few times. The chain has TRBV4-3 and TRBJ2-2; D uncertain. CDR1 is LGHNA, CDR2 YSLEER, per germline. This CDR3 has 15 residues. Trimming took 2 bases from V and 6 from J, leaving 13 bases between them. CDR3 DNA: TGCGCCAGCAGCCAAACGTCGGCTTCACCCGGGGAGCTGTTTTTT. Translating gives CASSQTSASPGELFF.

In the case of this clone: Distinct nucleotide sequences in the sample also encode this CDR3. V usage is TRBV28 and J usage is TRBJ2-3, with TRBD1 as a possible D gene (5 bases). Trimming left V 3 bases short and J 1 base short, with 8 bases between. CDR3 size: 14 residues. Looked up from germline, CDR1 is MDHEN and CDR2 is SYDVKM. CDR3 residues: CASSLAGRTDTQYF. The CDR3 DNA follows: TGTGCCAGCAGTTTGGCAGGGCGCACAGATACGCAGTATTTT.

This clone appeared a few times. CDR3 bases: TGCGCCAGCAGCCAAGATGCGGGGACTAGCGGGAGGGTTGGTCTTCTTGAGCAGTTCTTC. Residues: CASSQDAGTSGRVGLLEQFF. The chain carries TRBV4-1 and TRBJ2-1, with TRBD2 matching over 16 bases. Germline lookup yields CDR1 MGHRA and CDR2 YSYEKL. Trimming removed 0 bases from V and 9 bases from J; junction bases left unmatched: 14. The CDR3 spans 20 residues.

V gene TRBV6-1 combines with J gene TRBJ2-7; the D gene is possibly TRBD1 (5 bases). The CDR3 spans 15 residues. Deletions cut 3 bases from V and 2 bases from J, with 14 bases between. The germline V gene has CDR1 MNHNS and CDR2 SASEGT. CDR3 in DNA: TGTGCCAGCAGTGACGGTAGACAGAGAACCTACGAGCAGTACTTC. Its protein product is CASSDGRQRTYEQYF.

The chain recombines TRBV30 with TRBJ2-5; TRBD1 matches 8 bases. Germline V CDR1 and CDR2: GTSNPN, SVGIG (reference sequence). V was pared by 2 bases and J by 5 bases, with 10 bases of the junction left unmatched. The length of the CDR3 is 15 residues. CDR3 loop: CAWSIRTGSRETQYF. The CDR3 coding sequence is TGTGCCTGGAGTATAAGGACAGGGTCTCGGGAGACCCAGTACTTC.

The chain has TRBV30 and TRBJ2-1; TRBD2 is a possible D gene (6 bases). This CDR3 region has 16 residues. The V end lost 1 base, the J end lost 4 bases, and 17 bases lay between the germline ends. The germline V gene has CDR1 GTSNPN and CDR2 SVGIG (reference sequence). CDR3 coding DNA: TGTGCCTGGAGTGCTCCGGGAGCCCTAGGATACAATGAGCAGTTCTTC. Amino acids: CAWSAPGALGYNEQFF. The complete variable domain, with remaining parts taken from reference TRBV30 and TRBJ2-1, reads SQTIHQWPATLVQPVGSPLSLECTVEGTSNPNLYWYRQAAGRGLQLLFYSVGIGQISSEVPQNLSASRPQDRQFILSSKKLLLSDSGFYLCAWSAPGALGYNEQFFGPGTRLTVL.

The chain is built from TRBV5-1 and TRBJ2-5; D unresolved. This CDR3 region has 14 residues. The germline gives CDR1 SGHRS, CDR2 YFSETQ. The V end lost 1 base, the J end lost 4 bases, and 11 bases lay between the germline ends. CDR3 amino acids: CASSLSGQRETQYF. As DNA, the CDR3 is TGCGCCAGCAGCTTGTCCGGCCAGCGAGAGACCCAGTACTTC.

The J gene is TRBJ1-4, the V gene TRBV4-1; D unclear. In germline, CDR1 is MGHRA, CDR2 YSYEKL. The CDR3 contains 15 residues. With 1 base removed from V and 2 bases from J, the gap between germline ends came to 8 bases. The CDR3 is CASSQVSGTNEKLFF. The CDR3 DNA reads as TGCGCCAGCAGCCAAGTGTCTGGCACTAATGAAAAACTGTTTTTT.

The chain is built from TRBV7-3 and TRBJ2-1; 8 bases agree with TRBD2. The CDR3 spans 15 residues. CDR1 is SGHTA and CDR2 is FQGTGA in the germline V gene. Trimming at V came to 3 bases and at J to 3 bases, leaving 4 bases not matched to a gene. Written as DNA, the CDR3 is TGTGCCAGCAGCTTTCTAGCGGGCGTCTACAATGAGCAGTTCTTC. This codes for CASSFLAGVYNEQFF. The full variable domain, in which reference TRBV7-3 and TRBJ2-1 provide the parts outside the CDR3, is GAGVSQTPSNKVTEKGKYVELRCDPISGHTALYWYRQSLGQGPEFLIYFQGTGAADDSGLPNDRFFAVRPEGSVSTLKIQRTERGDSAVYLCASSFLAGVYNEQFFGPGTRLTVL.

This sequence joins TRBV10-3 and TRBJ2-7; 8 bases match TRBD1. Trimming at V came to 10 bases and at J to 3 bases, leaving 8 bases not matched to a gene. Germline CDR1 and CDR2: ENHRY and SYGVKD. This CDR3 has 13 amino acids. CDR3 coding DNA: TGTGCCACCGACAGGGGTGGTAACTACGAGCAGTACTTC. The encoded protein is CATDRGGNYEQYF.

The rearrangement links TRBV30 to TRBJ2-3; D could derive from TRBD1 or TRBD2 (6 bases each). CDR3 length: 15 amino acids. Germline V lookup: CDR1 GTSNPN, CDR2 SVGIG (reference sequence). The V gene lost 1 base and the J gene lost 0 bases, with 11 bases spanning the gap. CDR3 sequence: CAWSEGGQSTDTQYF. CDR3 bases: TGTGCCTGGAGTGAGGGGGGACAAAGCACAGATACGCAGTATTTT.

This chain links TRBV10-3 with TRBJ2-7; 7 positions match TRBD1. Germline CDR1 and CDR2: ENHRY and SYGVKD. Trimming cost V 9 bases and J 0 bases; bases outside gene matches: 5. The CDR3 contains 13 residues. Written as DNA, the CDR3 is TGTGCCATATCCGGGACAGCCTCCTACGAGCAGTACTTC. Amino acid sequence: CAISGTASYEQYF.

In this sample, this clone turned up a few times. The same CDR3 arises from other DNA sequences in this sample as well. The chain carries TRBV5-1 and TRBJ2-7; D is tentatively TRBD1 or TRBD2 (5 bases each). The CDR3 totals 14 residues. V dropped 4 bases and J dropped 3 bases, with 14 bases sitting between them. The germline CDR1 and CDR2 sequences are SGHRS and YFSETQ. CDR3 sequence reads: CASSLGTGNYEQYF. In DNA form, the CDR3 reads TGCGCCAGCAGCCTCGGGACGGGAAACTACGAGCAGTACTTC.

This clone showed up just a few times. V gene TRBV29-1 combines with J gene TRBJ2-1, with 14 positions matching TRBD2. Losses at the gene ends were 6 bases for V and 0 bases for J; bases not matched to a gene: 13. The CDR3 contains 19 residues. CDR1 SQVTM and CDR2 ANQGSEA come from the germline V gene. The chain's CDR3 is CSVGKGLAGAQSSYNEQFF. The DNA for the CDR3 is TGCAGCGTCGGGAAGGGACTAGCGGGGGCCCAAAGCTCCTACAATGAGCAGTTCTTC.

This clone was recorded a few times. The gene calls are TRBV15 and TRBJ1-1; D not resolved. Trimming removed 8 bases at V and 5 bases at J, with 15 bases between. Germline assignment: CDR1 LNHNV and CDR2 YYDKDF (reference sequence). The CDR3 covers 13 residues. The CDR3 spells CATGRGKGTEAFF. In DNA, the CDR3 is TGTGCCACCGGTCGGGGTAAAGGGACTGAAGCTTTCTTT.

V usage is TRBV6-5 and J usage is TRBJ2-1, with 11 bases lining up with TRBD2. Germline CDR1 MNHEY, CDR2 SVGAGI. The CDR3 has 15 amino acids. V dropped 4 bases and J dropped 7; count of bases not matched to a gene: 6. The chain's CDR3 is CASSLTSGSFNEQFF. The CDR3 bases are TGTGCCAGCAGTTTAACTAGCGGGAGTTTTAATGAGCAGTTCTTC.

The rearrangement joins TRBV19 to TRBJ1-1; 7 bases map to TRBD1. Germline CDR1 and CDR2: LNHDA and SQIVND (reference sequence). The CDR3 has 12 amino acids. The V segment lost 8 bases and the J segment 8 bases; nucleotides outside the gene matches: 8. The CDR3 loop reads CASGSGQVEAFF. CDR3 nucleotides: TGTGCCAGTGGCTCCGGACAGGTCGAAGCTTTCTTT.

This clone was seen once. This chain joins TRBV6-5 and TRBJ2-3; 9 bases are shared with TRBD1. The CDR3 totals 14 residues. The V segment lost 6 bases and the J segment 9 bases; nucleotides outside the gene matches: 10. Germline V gene lookup returns CDR1 MNHEY and CDR2 SVGAGI. The CDR3 here is CASSPGQGGQTQYF. The DNA for the CDR3 is TGTGCCAGCAGCCCGGGACAGGGAGGCCAAACGCAGTATTTT.

The chain couples TRBV7-2 to TRBJ1-1; 8 bases are shared with TRBD1. CDR1 and CDR2 from the germline V gene are SGHTA and FQGNSA. The length of the CDR3 is 15 residues. Trimming at V came to 5 bases and at J to 2 bases, leaving 7 bases not matched to a gene. CDR3 protein: CASSKQGTGNTEAFF. The CDR3 DNA sequence: TGTGCCAGCAGCAAACAAGGGACAGGCAACACTGAAGCTTTCTTT.

The chain combines TRBV4-3 with TRBJ2-3; 8 bases are shared with TRBD2. Germline assignment: CDR1 LGHNA and CDR2 YSLEER. This CDR3 contains 16 residues. Germline trimming cut 0 bases from V and 5 bases from J; bases unmatched to any gene: 7. The CDR3 DNA is TGCGCCAGCAGCCAAGATCCCCGGGAGGGGGGAGATACGCAGTATTTT. Amino acid sequence: CASSQDPREGGDTQYF.

The V gene is TRBV25-1, the J gene TRBJ2-7; D is unclear. The CDR3 sequence is 12 residues long. Germline CDR1 reads MGHDK; CDR2 reads SYGVNS. The ends were cut back, 6 bases at V and 0 bases at J, with 6 bases in the middle. The CDR3 here is CASSHYSYEQYF. The CDR3 DNA is TGTGCCAGCAGCCACTACTCCTACGAGCAGTACTTC.

The chain links TRBV10-3 to TRBJ2-2, with 7 bases fitting TRBD1. V gave up 7 bases and J gave up 4 bases; unmatched junction bases: 6. The CDR3 is made up of 14 amino acids. Germline V gene data show CDR1 as ENHRY and CDR2 as SYGVKD. CDR3 amino acids: CAITDRVSTGELFF. The CDR3 DNA sequence: TGTGCCATCACTGACAGGGTTTCCACCGGGGAGCTGTTTTTT.

V usage is TRBV28 and J usage is TRBJ1-5; D gene ambiguous. Trimming stripped 2 bases from V and 6 bases from J, with 8 bases between. Germline V lookup: CDR1 MDHEN, CDR2 SYDVKM. The CDR3 loop spans 13 amino acids. This chain's CDR3 is CASSLNGVQPQHF. DNA of the CDR3: TGTGCCAGCAGTTTAAATGGAGTTCAGCCCCAGCATTTT.

The table lists this clone with a few counts. The chain employs TRBV14 and TRBJ2-1; tentative D call: TRBD2 (7 bases). This CDR3 is built from 15 residues. Germline V gene lookup returns CDR1 SGHDN and CDR2 FVKESK. Trimming took off 4 bases at V and 5 bases at J, with 15 bases between the two ends. DNA for the CDR3: TGTGCCAGCAGCCCCTGGGGGGGGCCGGACAATGAGCAGTTCTTC. Translating it yields CASSPWGGPDNEQFF.

This chain uses TRBV6-5 with TRBJ2-1, with TRBD2 matching 12 bases. Trimming cost V 7 bases and J 7 bases; bases outside gene matches: 8. The CDR3 loop spans 15 amino acids. CDR1 MNHEY and CDR2 SVGAGI come from the germline V gene. CDR3 amino acids: CASNQLAGGRNEQFF. CDR3 nucleotides: TGTGCCAGCAATCAACTAGCGGGAGGACGGAATGAGCAGTTCTTC.

The V gene is TRBV15, the J gene TRBJ2-2; D tentatively fits TRBD1 or TRBD2 (5 bases each). Germline CDR1 LNHNV, CDR2 YYDKDF (reference sequence). CDR3 size: 17 residues. Trimming cost V 1 base and J 1 base, with 13 bases left between them. This CDR3 reads CATSRVLGALNTGELFF. The CDR3, as DNA: TGTGCCACCAGCAGAGTTCTCGGGGCCCTGAACACCGGGGAGCTGTTTTTT.